One and the same sample provided the 28 T cell receptor beta chains below, sequenced in a study of Ad26.COV2.S vaccination and SARS-CoV-2 variants. Treatment denoted: 19 received Ad26.COV2.S at low or high dose, single or two shots; five or six received placebo; per-sample allocation not given. It was on day 63 after the first vaccine or placebo injection that samples were taken. Libraries were prepared by immunoSEQ multiplex PCR; TCRdb keeps only in-frame clonotypes and omits some of them. Of roughly 300,000 clones in the sample, 86% were seen once. The sequencing here drew on peripheral blood, taken in a trial of Ad26.COV2.S vaccine versus placebo. All receptors come from a person aged 18 to 59 who received the Ad26.COV2.S COVID-19 vaccine or a placebo.

V gene TRBV6-2 or TRBV6-3 combines with J gene TRBJ2-3, with TRBD1 as a possible D gene (6 bases). Germline V lookup: CDR1 MNHEY, CDR2 SVGEGT. Trimming pared 0 bases from V and 4 bases from J, leaving 14 bases between. CDR3 length: 16 residues. The CDR3 spells CASSYSLDRRPDTQYF. Here the CDR3 DNA reads TGTGCCAGCAGTTACTCCTTGGACAGAAGACCAGATACGCAGTATTTT.

The rearrangement joins TRBV7-2 to TRBJ2-7; the D is unclear. From germline, CDR1 is SGHTA and CDR2 FQGNSA. This CDR3 comprises 10 residues. The germline V and J ends were trimmed by 3 bases and 3 bases, with 0 bases remaining between them. The CDR3 reads CASSFYEQYF. Written as DNA, the CDR3 is TGTGCCAGCAGCTTCTACGAGCAGTACTTC.

This chain uses TRBV6-5 with TRBJ1-2; D might be TRBD1 (6 bases). Trimming took off 5 bases at V and 4 bases at J, with 8 bases between the two ends. This CDR3 region has 12 residues. Germline assignment: CDR1 MNHEY and CDR2 SVGAGI. As DNA, the CDR3 is TGTGCCAGCAGTCGGACAGCCTATGGCTACACCTTC. Protein sequence: CASSRTAYGYTF.

The chain recombines TRBV24-1 with TRBJ2-1; 8 bases align to TRBD2. With 0 bases clipped from V and 8 bases from J, the junction kept 5 bases outside the gene matches. The CDR3 is 15 amino acids. Germline-derived CDR1 and CDR2 are KGHDR and SFDVKD. This chain's CDR3 is CATSDLRGGADEQFF. In DNA, the CDR3 is TGTGCCACCAGTGATTTGCGGGGGGGAGCTGATGAGCAGTTCTTC.

The chain uses TRBV6-5 and TRBJ1-2, with TRBD1 matching over 9 bases. V was pared by 7 bases and J by 2 bases, with 5 bases of the junction left unmatched. In germline, CDR1 is MNHEY, CDR2 SVGAGI. The CDR3 contains 14 residues. The CDR3 reads CASKGQGRNYGYTF. For the CDR3, the DNA is TGTGCCAGCAAAGGACAGGGGAGGAACTATGGCTACACCTTC.

This chain connects TRBV9 to TRBJ1-2; 7 nucleotides agree with TRBD1. CDR1 and CDR2 from the germline V gene are SGDLS and YYNGEE. The junction had 9 bases not matched to a gene; V was cut back by 4 bases and J by 0 bases. The CDR3 sequence is 16 residues long. This CDR3 reads CASSPRDSPANYGYTF. In nucleotides, the CDR3 is TGTGCCAGCAGCCCCCGGGACAGCCCCGCTAACTATGGCTACACCTTC.

The chain combines TRBV3-1 (or the pseudogene TRBV3-2) with TRBJ1-1; D is ambiguous. This CDR3 is built from 16 residues. CDR1 LGHDT and CDR2 YNNKEL come from the germline V gene (reference sequence). V was clipped by 5 bases and J by 0 bases, with 16 bases between them. CDR3: CASSSPRGSMNTEAFF. The CDR3 nucleotides read TGTGCCAGCAGCTCTCCCCGCGGATCCATGAACACTGAAGCTTTCTTT.

The V call is TRBV28, the J call TRBJ2-3, with 7 bases lining up with TRBD2. The germline CDR1 and CDR2 sequences are MDHEN and SYDVKM. Losses at the gene ends were 8 bases for V and 6 bases for J; bases not matched to a gene: 5. There are 12 residues in the CDR3. In DNA form, the CDR3 reads TGTGCCAGCCACGGGAGGCAGGATACGCAGTATTTT. Its protein is CASHGRQDTQYF.

V and J are TRBV19 and TRBJ1-5, with unresolved D. The CDR3 sequence is 12 residues long. CDR1 and CDR2 from the germline V gene are LNHDA and SQIVND (reference sequence). With 8 bases removed from V and 1 base from J, the gap between germline ends came to 6 bases. CDR3 DNA sequence: TGTGCCAGTCAAGGAAGCAATCAGCCCCAGCATTTT. Its translation: CASQGSNQPQHF.

J is TRBJ2-1 and V is TRBV28; unclear D gene. Germline loops: CDR1 MDHEN, CDR2 SYDVKM. The CDR3 is 13 amino acids. Trimming pared 3 bases from V and 7 bases from J, leaving 10 bases between. This chain's CDR3 is CASSFRPMNEQFF. Written as DNA, the CDR3 is TGTGCCAGCAGTTTTCGACCGATGAATGAGCAGTTCTTC. The full variable domain, in which reference TRBV28 and TRBJ2-1 provide the parts outside the CDR3, is DVKVTQSSRYLVKRTGEKVFLECVQDMDHENMFWYRQDPGLGLRLIYFSYDVKMKEKGDIPEGYSVSREKKERFSLILESASTNQTSMYLCASSFRPMNEQFFGPGTRLTVL.

The J gene is TRBJ1-3, the V gene TRBV30, with D possibly matching TRBD1 (6 bases). The germline gives CDR1 GTSNPN, CDR2 SVGIG (reference sequence). The germline V and J ends were trimmed by 0 bases and 0 bases, with 12 bases remaining between them. This CDR3 comprises 16 residues. The CDR3 nucleotides are TGTGCCTGGAGTGTACTGGGGGGCCACTCTGGAAACACCATATATTTT. Translated, it gives CAWSVLGGHSGNTIYF.

The rearrangement joins TRBV2 to TRBJ1-2; D is unclear. Germline V CDR1 and CDR2: SNHLY, FYNNEI. V was pared by 6 bases and J by 1 base, with 9 bases between. CDR3 length: 13 residues. The CDR3 is CASSELVNYGYTF. The CDR3 bases are TGTGCCAGCAGCGAGCTGGTTAACTATGGCTACACCTTC.

The chain recombines TRBV12-3 or TRBV12-4 with TRBJ1-1; D remains unclear. Trimming cost V 2 bases and J 4 bases, with 8 bases left between them. The CDR3 runs 13 residues. CDR3 bases: TGTGCCAGCAGTTTATTATACATCACTGAAGCTTTCTTT. Protein sequence: CASSLLYITEAFF.

This chain uses TRBV4-1 with TRBJ2-7; 9 positions match TRBD1. This CDR3 is built from 16 residues. The junction had 7 bases not matched to a gene; V was cut back by 1 base and J by 3 bases. Per germline, CDR1 MGHRA and CDR2 YSYEKL. The CDR3 protein is CASSQVPGQGLYEQYF. DNA of the CDR3: TGCGCCAGCAGCCAAGTTCCGGGACAGGGTCTCTACGAGCAGTACTTC.

V is TRBV19 and J is TRBJ1-5; D remains unclear. Germline V gene lookup returns CDR1 LNHDA and CDR2 SQIVND (reference sequence). This CDR3 comprises 12 residues. V was shortened by 4 bases and J by 5 bases, with 6 bases between the two germline ends. CDR3 nucleotide sequence: TGTGCCAGTAGTACCAACCATCAGCCCCAGCATTTT. Amino acid sequence: CASSTNHQPQHF.

This chain uses TRBV6-2 or TRBV6-3 with TRBJ2-7; a possible D gene is TRBD2 (6 bases). There are 13 residues in the CDR3. Trimming left V 6 bases short and J 4 bases short, with 13 bases between. Germline values: CDR1 MNHEY, CDR2 SVGEGT. In DNA, the CDR3 is TGTGCCAGCAGCCCCGGGACTCCTTACGAGCAGTACTTC. This translates into CASSPGTPYEQYF.

The chain couples TRBV7-2 to TRBJ2-7; 8 bases line up with TRBD1. The CDR3 extends over 16 amino acids. The germline V gene encodes CDR1 SGHTA and CDR2 FQGNSA. With 1 base clipped from V and 4 bases from J, the junction kept 9 bases outside the gene matches. CDR3 bases: TGTGCCAGCAGCTTAGGGTATTCAGGGGGCCTTTACGAGCAGTACTTC. It encodes CASSLGYSGGLYEQYF.

The chain couples TRBV9 to TRBJ2-7; 8 nucleotides agree with TRBD2. Germline values: CDR1 SGDLS, CDR2 YYNGEE. The junction had 16 bases not matched to a gene; V was cut back by 4 bases and J by 4 bases. CDR3 length equals 17 residues. CDR3 sequence reads: CASSPGSGASGLYEQYF. CDR3 sequence (DNA): TGTGCCAGCAGCCCAGGGAGCGGGGCTAGCGGGCTATACGAGCAGTACTTC.

The rearrangement links TRBV19 to TRBJ1-6; D remains ambiguous. The V gene's germline CDR1 is LNHDA and CDR2 SQIVND (reference sequence). V lost 6 bases to trimming and J lost 9 bases, with 12 bases between them. CDR3 length: 13 amino acids. This CDR3 is CASREGLSSPLHF. The CDR3 DNA is TGTGCCAGTAGGGAGGGTTTGAGTTCACCCCTCCACTTT.

The V call is TRBV30, the J call TRBJ1-3; the D gene is possibly TRBD1 (5 bases). CDR1 and CDR2 from the germline V gene are GTSNPN and SVGIG (reference sequence). V was clipped by 8 bases and J by 2 bases, with 7 bases between them. The CDR3 is 11 residues long. CDR3 sequence: CARGAGNTIYF. Written as DNA, the CDR3 is TGTGCCCGAGGGGCTGGAAACACCATATATTTT.

CDR3 coding DNA: TGTGCCAGCAGTTTTTTGACAGGGCCCACAGATACGCAGTATTTT. Its protein is CASSFLTGPTDTQYF. The gene calls are TRBV28 and TRBJ2-3, with TRBD1 matching over 7 bases. Per germline, CDR1 MDHEN and CDR2 SYDVKM. The CDR3 is 15 amino acids. The trim removed 3 bases at V and 2 bases at J, leaving 5 bases unmatched.

As DNA, the CDR3 is TGTGCCAGCAGCCCAGGGACCCTCAATGAGCAGTTCTTC. This translates into CASSPGTLNEQFF. The chain combines TRBV7-2 with TRBJ2-1; D possibly uses TRBD1 or TRBD2 (5 bases each). Trimming left V 5 bases short and J 6 bases short, with 11 bases between. The CDR3 contains 13 residues. Germline-derived CDR1 and CDR2 are SGHTA and FQGNSA. The full variable domain, in which reference TRBV7-2 and TRBJ2-1 provide the parts outside the CDR3, is GAGVSQSPSNKVTEKGKDVELRCDPISGHTALYWYRQSLGQGLEFLIYFQGNSAPDKSGLPSDRFSAERTGGSVSTLTIQRTQQEDSAVYLCASSPGTLNEQFFGPGTRLTVL.

The chain is built from TRBV28 and TRBJ2-4, with D tentatively TRBD2 (5 bases). The CDR3 is made up of 15 amino acids. V was pared by 8 bases and J by 7 bases, with 21 bases between. CDR1 is MDHEN and CDR2 is SYDVKM in the germline V gene. The CDR3 region is CASCTAREGRNIQYF. In nucleotides, the CDR3 is TGTGCCAGCTGCACCGCCCGCGAGGGCCGGAACATTCAGTACTTC.

The V gene is TRBV19, the J gene TRBJ1-6, with D perhaps matching TRBD1 (6 bases). The CDR3 loop spans 15 amino acids. Trimming left V 4 bases short and J 7 bases short, with 14 bases between. Germline V gene lookup returns CDR1 LNHDA and CDR2 SQIVND (reference sequence). This CDR3 is CASSTGVETNSPLHF. Written as DNA, the CDR3 is TGTGCCAGTAGTACAGGGGTCGAGACCAATTCACCCCTCCACTTT.

V gene TRBV28 combines with J gene TRBJ1-5; 7 bases align to TRBD1. Losses at the gene ends were 6 bases for V and 2 bases for J; bases not matched to a gene: 7. CDR1 is MDHEN and CDR2 is SYDVKM in the germline V gene. There are 15 residues in the CDR3. The CDR3 nucleotides are TGTGCCAGCAGCCTCACAGGGGTCGGCAATCAGCCCCAGCATTTT. Protein product: CASSLTGVGNQPQHF.

This clone was counted between two and nine times. V and J are TRBV27 and TRBJ2-7; D might be TRBD2 (6 bases). Trimming removed 2 bases from V and 3 bases from J, with 11 bases in between. Per germline, CDR1 MNHEY and CDR2 SMNVEV (reference sequence). CDR3 length: 14 residues. The CDR3 loop reads CASSLGGFFYEQYF. The CDR3 bases are TGTGCCAGCAGTTTAGGGGGGTTCTTCTACGAGCAGTACTTC.

This clone was seen a few times. The gene calls are TRBV7-9 and TRBJ2-1; D tentatively reads TRBD1 or TRBD2 (5 bases each). This CDR3 is built from 12 residues. V lost 6 bases and J 7 bases, leaving 10 bases between the germline ends. Germline CDR1 reads SEHNR; CDR2 reads FQNEAQ (reference sequence). The DNA of the CDR3 is TGTGCCAGCAGTCAAGAGGGGAATGAGCAGTTCTTC. This encodes CASSQEGNEQFF.

The V gene is TRBV7-2, the J gene TRBJ1-1; 9 nucleotides agree with TRBD1. The V and J ends lost 5 bases and 1 base, in that order; junction bases with no gene match: 8. Germline CDR1 and CDR2: SGHTA and FQGNSA. The CDR3 consists of 16 residues. CDR3 bases: TGTGCCAGCAGCCGGGACAGGGTTCGGGAGAACACTGAAGCTTTCTTT. Translating gives CASSRDRVRENTEAFF.